The next 19 T cell receptor beta chains were all read from a single sample in a study of blood T cell repertoires in COVID-19 (dated by TCRdb to about 2020). The method behind the library was the immunoSEQ multiplex PCR assay. TCRdb carries this immuneACCESS record with in-frame sequences only. Its versions omit some clonotypes, under half of them owing to an unresolved V gene in the studies checked, with the rest unexplained. Counted in this sample were 35,000 to 50,000 clones; about 70% of them appeared once. Of the sample, under 9.5% is held by the ten largest clones. The sequenced sample was peripheral blood. Receptors originate from a man aged 65-85 years with active or convalescent COVID-19.

The V and J genes are TRBV19 and TRBJ2-2; a possible D gene is TRBD2 (7 bases). Germline assignment: CDR1 LNHDA and CDR2 SQIVND (reference sequence). The CDR3 covers 14 residues. V lost 3 bases and J lost 5, with 10 bases in between. CDR3 coding DNA: TGTGCCAGTAGTATCGGGGGGCGGACCGGGGAGCTGTTTTTT. Residues: CASSIGGRTGELFF.

This chain uses TRBV3-1 (or the pseudogene TRBV3-2) with TRBJ2-5; TRBD1 matches 7 bases. The junction had 5 bases not matched to a gene; V was cut back by 4 bases and J by 3 bases. The germline V gene has CDR1 LGHDT and CDR2 YNNKEL (reference sequence). The CDR3 extends over 14 amino acids. CDR3 coding DNA: TGTGCCAGCAGCCGGGAACAGGGGAAAGAGACCCAGTACTTC. Residues: CASSREQGKETQYF.

The chain recombines TRBV5-1 with TRBJ2-1; tentative D call: TRBD2 (5 bases). The CDR3 spans 15 residues. CDR1 and CDR2 from the germline V gene are SGHRS and YFSETQ. Trimming stripped 0 bases from V and 3 bases from J, with 10 bases between. CDR3 DNA sequence: TGCGCCAGCAGCTTGGTGGCGGGTAACTACAATGAGCAGTTCTTC. Translated, it gives CASSLVAGNYNEQFF.

This sequence joins TRBV11-2 and TRBJ2-1, with 7 bases identical to TRBD2. This CDR3 contains 14 residues. The germline gives CDR1 SGHAT, CDR2 FQNNGV. Trimming took 2 bases from V and 10 from J; bases not matched to a gene: 8. CDR3 sequence: CASSLNVGGGEQFF. CDR3 DNA: TGTGCCAGCAGCTTAAACGTGGGGGGAGGGGAGCAGTTCTTC.

This clone has only one observation. The chain uses TRBV3-1 (or the pseudogene TRBV3-2) and TRBJ1-6; D is ambiguous. The CDR3 extends over 14 amino acids. V was pared by 0 bases and J by 7 bases, with 7 bases between. CDR1 and CDR2 (germline): LGHDT, YNNKEL (reference sequence). CDR3 amino acids: CASSQDVSNSPLHF. In nucleotides, the CDR3 is TGTGCCAGCAGCCAAGACGTGAGCAATTCACCCCTCCACTTT.

By share of the sample, this clone is medium-sized (0.01 to 0.1%). The V and J genes are TRBV21-1 and TRBJ2-7; the table's D call of TRBD1 was not tested on the DNA. TRBV21-1 corresponds to a pseudogene. This CDR3 is 18 amino acids long. The CDR3 reads CASSKAGPASRPGTEQYF. CDR3 coding DNA: TGTGCCAGCAGCAAAGCGGGCCCAGCATCTCGTCCCGGTACAGAGCAGTACTTC.

This clone was detected only once. V usage is TRBV9 and J usage is TRBJ1-1, with no clear D. The germline CDR1 and CDR2 sequences are SGDLS and YYNGEE. This CDR3 comprises 14 residues. V shed 6 bases and J shed 5 bases, with 17 bases lying between them. DNA for the CDR3: TGTGCCAGCACCCCCCCGGGCGGCGGGACTGAAGCTTTCTTT. Its protein is CASTPPGGGTEAFF.

CDR3 in amino acids: CASSQDRGLSGGYTF. The DNA for the CDR3 is TGTGCCAGCAGCCAGGACAGGGGCTTGTCGGGAGGCTACACCTTC. The V and J genes are TRBV7-8 and TRBJ1-2; 9 nucleotides agree with TRBD1. V shed 5 bases and J 8 bases; nucleotides not matched to a gene: 12. Germline lookup yields CDR1 SGHVS and CDR2 FQNEAQ. This CDR3 comprises 15 residues.

This clone was counted only a few times. The chain couples TRBV10-2 to TRBJ2-3; 10 nucleotides line up with TRBD2. There are 15 residues in the CDR3. Looked up from germline, CDR1 is WSHSY and CDR2 is SAAADI. The V gene end was trimmed by 3 bases and the J gene end by 8 bases; junction bases not matched to a gene: 8. CDR3 DNA: TGCGCCAGCAGTGAAACTAGCGGGGCTGGGACTACGCAGTATTTT. It yields the protein CASSETSGAGTTQYF.

This chain uses TRBV5-1 with TRBJ2-7; D uncertain. CDR3 size: 11 residues. V was cut by 1 base and J by 5 bases, with 4 bases left in between. CDR1 SGHRS and CDR2 YFSETQ come from the germline V gene. Here the CDR3 DNA reads TGCGCCAGCAGCTTGCTCGACGAGCAGTACTTC. Protein product: CASSLLDEQYF.

The rearrangement uses TRBV5-6 and TRBJ2-7, with D unclear. CDR1 is SGHDT and CDR2 is YYEEEE in the germline V gene. V was trimmed by 3 bases and J by 2 bases, leaving 3 bases between them. The CDR3 is 11 amino acids. The CDR3 region has the DNA TGTGCCAGCAGCTCCGCCTACGAGCAGTACTTC. The encoded protein is CASSSAYEQYF.

V and J are TRBV19 and TRBJ2-1; 10 bases align to TRBD1. The CDR3 consists of 15 residues. The V gene end was trimmed by 8 bases and the J gene end by 8 bases; junction bases not matched to a gene: 12. Germline CDR1 is LNHDA and CDR2 is SQIVND (reference sequence). The CDR3 nucleotides are TGTGCCAGTTCTTCGAGAGGCGGACAGGGGGATGAGCAGTTCTTC. Translated, it gives CASSSRGGQGDEQFF.

The rearrangement uses TRBV5-4 and TRBJ2-3, with a possible D match to TRBD1 (7 bases). This CDR3 is 15 amino acids long. Germline V gives CDR1 SGHNT, CDR2 YYREEE (reference sequence). The V end was cut by 4 bases, the J end by 0 bases, with 12 bases between. The chain's CDR3 is CASSPGGFSTDTQYF. CDR3 nucleotide sequence: TGTGCCAGCAGCCCAGGGGGGTTTAGCACAGATACGCAGTATTTT.

This clone was counted a few times. This chain connects TRBV2 to TRBJ1-2; 7 bases match TRBD1. In germline, CDR1 is SNHLY, CDR2 FYNNEI. The CDR3 is 14 amino acids. Trimming took 7 bases from V and 1 from J; bases not matched to a gene: 6. The CDR3 sequence: CASTKGANNYGYTF. The CDR3 DNA follows: TGTGCCAGCACGAAGGGGGCCAATAACTATGGCTACACCTTC.

The rearrangement links TRBV15 to TRBJ2-2, with D perhaps TRBD2 (5 bases). The germline V and J ends were trimmed by 5 bases and 7 bases, with 11 bases remaining between them. The CDR3 has 13 residues. CDR1 and CDR2 from the germline V gene are LNHNV and YYDKDF (reference sequence). The CDR3 is CATSDGIHGELFF. CDR3 DNA: TGTGCCACCAGCGACGGGATACACGGGGAGCTGTTTTTT.

This rearrangement joins TRBV27 to TRBJ1-2, with D possibly being TRBD1 (5 bases). Germline CDR1 MNHEY, CDR2 SMNVEV (reference sequence). Trimming pared 8 bases from V and 3 bases from J, leaving 16 bases between. The CDR3 extends over 14 amino acids. The CDR3 reads CASGLVGVHYGYTF. CDR3 bases: TGTGCCAGCGGCCTCGTAGGGGTACACTATGGCTACACCTTC.

The rearrangement joins TRBV9 to TRBJ1-2; D uncertain. This CDR3 has 11 amino acids. Germline V gene lookup returns CDR1 SGDLS and CDR2 YYNGEE. The ends were cut back, 4 bases at V and 5 bases at J, with 6 bases in the middle. In DNA, the CDR3 is TGTGCCAGCAGCCTAAATTATGGCTACACCTTC. This gives the protein CASSLNYGYTF. Using reference TRBV9 and TRBJ1-2 for the parts outside the CDR3, the full variable domain is DSGVTQTPKHLITATGQRVTLRCSPRSGDLSVYWYQQSLDQGLQFLIQYYNGEERAKGNILERFSAQQFPDLHSELNLSSLELGDSALYFCASSLNYGYTFGSGTRLTVV.

This clone has just one count. This chain joins TRBV28 and TRBJ2-1; possible D gene TRBD1, 6 bases. Germline V gives CDR1 MDHEN, CDR2 SYDVKM. V was cut by 7 bases and J by 0 bases, with 16 bases left in between. This CDR3 spans 16 amino acids. The CDR3 region has the DNA TGTGCCAGCACGGGGCAGGGGTCCAGCTCCTACAATGAGCAGTTCTTC. It translates to CASTGQGSSSYNEQFF.

The chain recombines TRBV7-9 with TRBJ2-3, with 9 bases identical to TRBD1. This CDR3 spans 16 amino acids. The J segment lost 0 bases and the V segment lost 4 bases, leaving 5 bases of the junction unmatched. Per the germline V gene, CDR1 is SEHNR and CDR2 is FQNEAQ (reference sequence). The CDR3 protein is CASSSRDRASTDTQYF. The CDR3 DNA reads TGTGCCAGCAGCTCGCGGGACAGGGCAAGCACAGATACGCAGTATTTT.